This TCR beta chain was identified during a study of shared clonotypes between healthy human individuals. Only CD45RO-negative cells positively selected for CCR7 counted as naive CD8 cells, so terminally differentiated effector memory CD45RA+ cells were excluded. All of the donors resided in Nashville, Tennessee, and each was a Caucasian adult. Sorted-subset replicate PCR reactions contained about 200 ng DNA, corresponding to approximately 30,000 T cell genomes. Assay: immunoSEQ multiplex PCR; the TCRdb copy retains only in-frame clones and omits some. The sample includes about 2 million clones, 85% to 95% of them seen just once. The CDR3 extends over 15 amino acids. Trimming pared 0 bases from V and 0 bases from J, leaving 8 bases between. The germline V gene encodes CDR1 MGHRA and CDR2 YSYEKL.

This clonotype was sampled from a man aged 18 to 30 in good health. Material: naive CD8+ T cells sorted from blood. The genes are TRBV4-1 and TRBJ1-1, with a tentative D call TRBD1 (6 bases). CDR3 residues: CASSQEEGVNTEAFF. The CDR3 DNA sequence: TGCGCCAGCAGCCAAGAGGAGGGGGTGAACACTGAAGCTTTCTTT.